A selection of T cell receptor beta chains follows, all from one sample in a study of response to subunit inactivated influenza vaccine. TCRdb used MiXCR to reprocess the RT-PCR reads, holding one entry per CDR3 protein. Among about 800,000 distinct CDR3 sequences listed, around 20% were seen once. The sample here was PBMCs from blood, taken 5 days after vaccination. These receptors originate from a man aged 45-65 years who received an inactivated influenza vaccine. CDR3s include the opening cysteine and the closing phenylalanine or tryptophan. A D gene is named only where the DNA matches it firmly. Clone size, where shown, is once, few, many, or a class for clones that have expanded.

TRBV12-3/TRBV12-4,.,.,TRBJ2-3,CACSLAPLATGDADTQYF,TGTGCCTGCAGTTTAGCCCCCCTCGCAACGGGAGATGCAGATACGCAGTATTTT
TRBV2,.,.,TRBJ2-1,CASSEGWSVNNEQFF,TGTGCCAGCAGTGAAGGTTGGTCTGTCAATAATGAGCAGTTCTTC
TRBV18,TRBD2,.,TRBJ2-7,CATSEISGSRPYEQYF,TGTGCCACCTCCGAGATTAGCGGGAGCCGACCCTACGAGCAGTACTTC
TRBV6-2/TRBV6-3,.,few,TRBJ2-1,CASVERLLVNEQFF,TGTGCCAGCGTTGAGAGGCTTCTAGTCAATGAGCAGTTCTTC
TRBV10-3,.,few,TRBJ2-5,CAISEEETQYF,TGTGCCATCAGTGAGGAAGAGACCCAGTACTTC
TRBV6-4,.,many,TRBJ2-1,CASSATGFGNEQFF,TGTGCCAGCAGTGCCACCGGGTTTGGCAATGAGCAGTTCTTC
TRBV5-1,TRBD1,.,TRBJ1-2,CASSQDRGGDYGYTF,TGCGCCAGCAGCCAAGACAGGGGAGGAGACTATGGCTACACCTTC
TRBV7-2,.,.,TRBJ2-3,CASSPQHTDTQYF,TGTGCCAGCAGCCCACAGCACACAGATACGCAGTATTTT
TRBV5-1,.,.,TRBJ2-3,CASSLEGNPGADTQYF,TGCGCCAGCAGCTTGGAAGGCAACCCAGGGGCAGATACGCAGTATTTT
TRBV12-3/TRBV12-4,TRBD1,many,TRBJ1-5,CASSPGQGNNQPQHF,TGTGCCAGCAGTCCGGGACAGGGTAACAATCAGCCCCAGCATTTT
TRBV12-3/TRBV12-4,TRBD2,.,TRBJ2-1,CASSFGTSFYEQFF,TGTGCCAGCAGTTTCGGGACTAGTTTCTATGAGCAGTTCTTC
TRBV5-1,.,.,TRBJ2-2,CASSRHPETGELFF,TGCGCCAGCAGTCGACACCCCGAGACCGGGGAGCTGTTTTTT
TRBV7-2,.,.,TRBJ2-7,CASSVQGAGHYEQYF,TGTGCCAGCAGTGTACAAGGGGCGGGGCACTACGAGCAGTACTTC
TRBV6-5,TRBD2,few,TRBJ2-5,CASSYSSSGKETQYF,TGTGCCAGCAGTTACTCGAGCAGCGGGAAAGAGACCCAGTACTTC
TRBV6-2/TRBV6-3,.,.,TRBJ2-7,CASSSLGLGEQYF,TGTGCCAGCAGTTCGTTGGGGCTGGGAGAGCAGTACTTC
TRBV5-5,TRBD1,.,TRBJ2-1,CASSPNSGTASNEQFF,TGTGCCAGCAGCCCCAACTCCGGGACAGCCTCCAATGAGCAGTTCTTC
TRBV28,TRBD2,few,TRBJ2-3,CASRPWTSGDLTDTQYF,TGTGCCAGCAGGCCTTGGACTAGCGGGGACCTCACAGATACGCAGTATTTT
TRBV10-3,TRBD1,many,TRBJ1-4,CAISESAGQGSEKLFF,TGTGCCATCAGTGAGTCGGCGGGACAGGGGAGTGAAAAACTGTTTTTT
TRBV10-3,.,few,TRBJ2-3,CAISAGSSWDTQYF,TGTGCCATCAGTGCTGGTTCTAGTTGGGATACGCAGTATTTT
TRBV6-1,.,.,TRBJ2-7,CASNVNSYEQYF,TGTGCCAGCAACGTCAATTCCTACGAGCAGTACTTC
TRBV12-3/TRBV12-4,.,few,TRBJ2-5,CASSLSLAGTETQYF,TGTGCCAGCAGTTTGAGCCTCGCGGGAACGGAGACCCAGTACTTC
TRBV6-2/TRBV6-3,TRBD2,few,TRBJ2-1,CASRVAGVFYNEQFF,TGTGCCAGCAGGGTAGCGGGAGTGTTCTACAATGAGCAGTTCTTC
TRBV20-1,.,few,TRBJ1-2,CTVRAYDYGYTF,TGCACCGTCAGGGCTTACGACTATGGCTACACCTTC
TRBV30,.,once,TRBJ2-7,CAWSNNDITVPYEQYF,TGTGCCTGGAGTAATAATGACATAACAGTACCCTACGAGCAGTACTTC